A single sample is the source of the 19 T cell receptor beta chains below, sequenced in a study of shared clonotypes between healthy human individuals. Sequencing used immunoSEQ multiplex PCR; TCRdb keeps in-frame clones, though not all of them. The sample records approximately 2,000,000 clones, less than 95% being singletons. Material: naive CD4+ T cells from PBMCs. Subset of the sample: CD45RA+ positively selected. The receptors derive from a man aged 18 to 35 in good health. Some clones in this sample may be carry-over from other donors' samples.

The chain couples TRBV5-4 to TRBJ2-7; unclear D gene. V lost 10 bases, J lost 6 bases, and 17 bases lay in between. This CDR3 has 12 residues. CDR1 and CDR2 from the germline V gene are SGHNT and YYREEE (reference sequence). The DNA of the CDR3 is TGTGCCCCTACTCCCCGGAGACCCGAGCAGTACTTC. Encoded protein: CAPTPRRPEQYF.

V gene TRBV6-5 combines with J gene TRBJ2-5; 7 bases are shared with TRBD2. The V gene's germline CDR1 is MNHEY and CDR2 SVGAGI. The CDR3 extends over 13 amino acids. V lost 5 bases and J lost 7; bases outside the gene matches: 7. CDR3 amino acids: CASSLWTGGTQYF. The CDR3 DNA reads TGTGCCAGCAGTCTGTGGACGGGAGGGACCCAGTACTTC.

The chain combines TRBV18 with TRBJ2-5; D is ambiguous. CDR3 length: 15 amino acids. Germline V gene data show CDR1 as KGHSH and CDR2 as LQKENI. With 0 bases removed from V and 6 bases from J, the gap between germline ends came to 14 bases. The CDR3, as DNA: TGTGCCAGCTCACCACCGGTGAACCGTCGGCAGACCCAGTACTTC. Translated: CASSPPVNRRQTQYF.

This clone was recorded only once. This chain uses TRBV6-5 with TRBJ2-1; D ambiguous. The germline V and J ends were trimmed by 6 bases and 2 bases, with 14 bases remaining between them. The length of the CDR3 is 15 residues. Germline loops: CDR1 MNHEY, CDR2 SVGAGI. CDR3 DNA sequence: TGTGCCAGCAGCCAAGTCGAAGCCCCCTACAATGAGCAGTTCTTC. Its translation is CASSQVEAPYNEQFF.

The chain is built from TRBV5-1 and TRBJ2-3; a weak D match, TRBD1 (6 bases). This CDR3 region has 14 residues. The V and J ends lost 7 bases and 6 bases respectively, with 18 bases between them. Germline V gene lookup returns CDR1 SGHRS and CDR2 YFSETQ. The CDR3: CASEEAGAPDTQYF. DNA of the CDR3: TGCGCCAGCGAGGAGGCAGGGGCACCGGATACGCAGTATTTT. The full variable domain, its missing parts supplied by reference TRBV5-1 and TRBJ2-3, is KAGVTQTPRYLIKTRGQQVTLSCSPISGHRSVSWYQQTPGQGLQFLFEYFSETQRNKGNFPGRFSGRQFSNSRSEMNVSTLELGDSALYLCASEEAGAPDTQYFGPGTRLTVL.

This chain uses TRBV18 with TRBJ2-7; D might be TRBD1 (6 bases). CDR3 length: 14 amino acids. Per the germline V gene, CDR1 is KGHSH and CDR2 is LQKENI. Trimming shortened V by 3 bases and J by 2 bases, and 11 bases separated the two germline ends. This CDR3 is CASSPLDSTYEQYF. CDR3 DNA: TGTGCCAGCTCACCGCTGGACAGCACCTACGAGCAGTACTTC.

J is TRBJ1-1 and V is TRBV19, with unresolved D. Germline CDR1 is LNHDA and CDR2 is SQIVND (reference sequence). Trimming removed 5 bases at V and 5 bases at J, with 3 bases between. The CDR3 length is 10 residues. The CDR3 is CASSGTEAFF. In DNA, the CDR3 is TGTGCCAGTAGTGGGACTGAAGCTTTCTTT.

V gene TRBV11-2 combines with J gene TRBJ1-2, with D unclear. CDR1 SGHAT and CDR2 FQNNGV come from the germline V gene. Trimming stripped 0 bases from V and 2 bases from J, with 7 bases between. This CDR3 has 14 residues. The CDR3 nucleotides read TGTGCCAGCAGCTTAGAGCGCGAGAACTATGGCTACACCTTC. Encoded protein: CASSLERENYGYTF. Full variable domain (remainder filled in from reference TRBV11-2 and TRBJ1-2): EAGVAQSPRYKIIEKRQSVAFWCNPISGHATLYWYQQILGQGPKLLIQFQNNGVVDDSQLPKDRFSAERLKGVDSTLKIQPAKLEDSAVYLCASSLERENYGYTFGSGTRLTVV.

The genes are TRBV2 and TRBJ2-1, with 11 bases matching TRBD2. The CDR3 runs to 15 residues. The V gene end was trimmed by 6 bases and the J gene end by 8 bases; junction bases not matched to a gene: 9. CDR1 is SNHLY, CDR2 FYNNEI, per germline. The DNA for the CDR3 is TGTGCCAGCAGACAGGGACTAGCGGAGTCAGATGAGCAGTTCTTC. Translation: CASRQGLAESDEQFF.

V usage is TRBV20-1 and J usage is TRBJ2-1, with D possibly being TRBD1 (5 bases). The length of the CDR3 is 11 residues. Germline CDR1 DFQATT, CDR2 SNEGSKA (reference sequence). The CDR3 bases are TGCAGACTCGTTAGGGGCCCTGAGCAGTTCTTC. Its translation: CRLVRGPEQFF.

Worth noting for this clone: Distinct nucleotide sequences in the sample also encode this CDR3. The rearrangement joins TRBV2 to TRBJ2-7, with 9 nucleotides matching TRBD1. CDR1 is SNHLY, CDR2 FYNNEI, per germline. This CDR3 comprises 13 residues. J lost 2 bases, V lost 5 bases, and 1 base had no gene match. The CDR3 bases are TGTGCCAGCAGTCGGGACAGGGCCTACGAGCAGTACTTC. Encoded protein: CASSRDRAYEQYF. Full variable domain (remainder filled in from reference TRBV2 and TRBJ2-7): EPEVTQTPSHQVTQMGQEVILRCVPISNHLYFYWYRQILGQKVEFLVSFYNNEISEKSEIFDDQFSVERPDGSNFTLKIRSTKLEDSAMYFCASSRDRAYEQYFGPGTRLTVT.

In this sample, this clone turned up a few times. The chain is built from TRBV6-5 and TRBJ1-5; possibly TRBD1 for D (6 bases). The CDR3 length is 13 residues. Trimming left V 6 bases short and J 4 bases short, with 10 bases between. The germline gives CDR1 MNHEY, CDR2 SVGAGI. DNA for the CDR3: TGTGCCAGCAGAACAGGGCCGAATCAGCCCCAGCATTTT. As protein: CASRTGPNQPQHF.

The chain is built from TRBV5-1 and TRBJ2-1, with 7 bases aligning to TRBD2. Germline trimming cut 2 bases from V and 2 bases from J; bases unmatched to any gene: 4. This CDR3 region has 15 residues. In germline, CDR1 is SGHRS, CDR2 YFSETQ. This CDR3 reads CASSLSGTTYNEQFF. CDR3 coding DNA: TGCGCCAGCAGCTTAAGCGGGACCACCTACAATGAGCAGTTCTTC. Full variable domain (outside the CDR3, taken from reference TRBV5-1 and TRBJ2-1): KAGVTQTPRYLIKTRGQQVTLSCSPISGHRSVSWYQQTPGQGLQFLFEYFSETQRNKGNFPGRFSGRQFSNSRSEMNVSTLELGDSALYLCASSLSGTTYNEQFFGPGTRLTVL.

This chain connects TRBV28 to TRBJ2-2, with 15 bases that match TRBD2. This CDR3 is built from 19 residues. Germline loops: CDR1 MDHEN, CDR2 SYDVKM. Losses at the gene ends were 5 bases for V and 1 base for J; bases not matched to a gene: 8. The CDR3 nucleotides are TGTGCCAGCAGTAGTGCGGGACTAGCGGGAGGCGGGAACACCGGGGAGCTGTTTTTT. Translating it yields CASSSAGLAGGGNTGELFF.

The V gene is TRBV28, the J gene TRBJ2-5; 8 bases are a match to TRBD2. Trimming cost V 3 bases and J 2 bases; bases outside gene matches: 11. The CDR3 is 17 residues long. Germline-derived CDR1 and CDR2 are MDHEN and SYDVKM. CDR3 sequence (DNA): TGTGCCAGCAGTTTTTCCCGTGGAGCGGGAGTACAAGAGACCCAGTACTTC. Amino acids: CASSFSRGAGVQETQYF.

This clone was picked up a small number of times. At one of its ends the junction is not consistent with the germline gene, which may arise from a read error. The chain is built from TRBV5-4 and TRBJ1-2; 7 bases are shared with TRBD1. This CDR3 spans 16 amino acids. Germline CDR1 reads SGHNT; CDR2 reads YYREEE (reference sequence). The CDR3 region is CASSLGAHRGVDGYTF. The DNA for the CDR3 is TGTGCCAGCAGTTTGGGGGCCCACAGGGGTGTCGATGGCTACACCTTC.

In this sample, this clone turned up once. Here the CDR3 reads CASSYLAGSYNEQFF. The CDR3 nucleotides are TGTGCCAGCAGTTACCTAGCGGGATCCTACAATGAGCAGTTCTTC. J is TRBJ2-1 and V is TRBV7-8, with 9 positions matching TRBD2. J was trimmed by 1 base and V by 6 bases; bases with no gene match: 4. This CDR3 comprises 15 residues. The germline V gene has CDR1 SGHVS and CDR2 FQNEAQ.

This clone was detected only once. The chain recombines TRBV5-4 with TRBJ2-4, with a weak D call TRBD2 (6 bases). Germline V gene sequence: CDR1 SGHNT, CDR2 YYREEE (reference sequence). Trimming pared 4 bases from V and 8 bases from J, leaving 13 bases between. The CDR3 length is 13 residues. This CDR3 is CASSLGGVDIQYF. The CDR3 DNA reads TGTGCCAGCAGCCTCGGAGGGGTAGACATTCAGTACTTC.

CDR3 DNA: TGTGCCAGCAGCTCTCGGGTCTACGAGCAGTACTTC. Its protein is CASSSRVYEQYF. The chain is built from TRBV7-8 and TRBJ2-7; D call uncertain. Germline lookup yields CDR1 SGHVS and CDR2 FQNEAQ. The CDR3 is 12 amino acids. Trimming cost V 4 bases and J 3 bases, with 7 bases left between them.